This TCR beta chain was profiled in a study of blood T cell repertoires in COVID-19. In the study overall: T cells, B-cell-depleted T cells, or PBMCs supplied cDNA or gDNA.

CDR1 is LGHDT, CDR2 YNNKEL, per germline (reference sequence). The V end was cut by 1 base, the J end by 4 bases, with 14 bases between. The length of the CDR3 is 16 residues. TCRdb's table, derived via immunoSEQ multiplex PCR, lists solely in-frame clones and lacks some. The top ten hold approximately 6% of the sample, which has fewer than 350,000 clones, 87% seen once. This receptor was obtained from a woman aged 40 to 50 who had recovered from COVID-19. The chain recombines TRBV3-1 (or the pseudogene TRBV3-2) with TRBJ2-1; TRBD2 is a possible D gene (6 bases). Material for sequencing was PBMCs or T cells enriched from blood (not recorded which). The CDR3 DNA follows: TGTGCCAGCAGCCAAGGTGGTCTAGCGAAATACAATGAGCAGTTCTTC. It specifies CASSQGGLAKYNEQFF.